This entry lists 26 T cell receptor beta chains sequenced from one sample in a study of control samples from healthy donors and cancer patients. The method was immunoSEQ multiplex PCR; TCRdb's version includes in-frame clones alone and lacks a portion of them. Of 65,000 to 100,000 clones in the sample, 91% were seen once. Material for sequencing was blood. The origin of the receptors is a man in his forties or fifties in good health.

The CDR3 here is CASSQGLAGWRTDTQYF. CDR3 nucleotide sequence: TGTGCCAGCAGCCAGGGACTAGCGGGGTGGCGCACAGATACGCAGTATTTT. The rearrangement links TRBV7-8 to TRBJ2-3; TRBD2 matches 13 bases. The CDR3 runs 17 residues. Per germline, CDR1 SGHVS and CDR2 FQNEAQ. V lost 5 bases and J lost 1; bases outside the gene matches: 6.

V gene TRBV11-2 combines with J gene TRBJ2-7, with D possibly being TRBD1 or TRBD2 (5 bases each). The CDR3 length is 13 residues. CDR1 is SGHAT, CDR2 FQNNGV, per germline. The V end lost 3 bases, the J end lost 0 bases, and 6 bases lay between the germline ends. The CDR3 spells CASSLGRSYEQYF. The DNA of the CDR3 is TGTGCCAGCAGCTTGGGACGCTCCTACGAGCAGTACTTC.

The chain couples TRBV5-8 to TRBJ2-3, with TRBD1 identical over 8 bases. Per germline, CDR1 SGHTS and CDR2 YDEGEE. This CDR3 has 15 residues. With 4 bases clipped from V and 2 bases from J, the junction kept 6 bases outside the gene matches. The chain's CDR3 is CASSTRDRITDTQYF. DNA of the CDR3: TGTGCCAGCAGCACCCGGGACAGGATCACAGATACGCAGTATTTT.

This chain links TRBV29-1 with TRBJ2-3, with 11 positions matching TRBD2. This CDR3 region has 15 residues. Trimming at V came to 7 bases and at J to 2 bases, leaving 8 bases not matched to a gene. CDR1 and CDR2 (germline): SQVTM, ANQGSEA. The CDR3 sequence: CSAPGTSGFTDTQYF. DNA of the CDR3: TGCAGCGCCCCCGGGACTAGCGGTTTCACAGATACGCAGTATTTT.

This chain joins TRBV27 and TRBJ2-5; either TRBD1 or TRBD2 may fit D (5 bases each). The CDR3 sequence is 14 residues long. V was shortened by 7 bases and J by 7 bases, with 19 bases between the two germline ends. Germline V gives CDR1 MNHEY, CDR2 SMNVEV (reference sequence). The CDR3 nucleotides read TGTGCCAGCACAAACCGGGACCGGTCGGGGACCCAGTACTTC. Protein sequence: CASTNRDRSGTQYF.

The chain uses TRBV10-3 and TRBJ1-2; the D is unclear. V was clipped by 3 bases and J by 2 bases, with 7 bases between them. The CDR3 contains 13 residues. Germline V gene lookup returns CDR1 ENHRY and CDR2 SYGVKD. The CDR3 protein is CAISERRNYGYTF. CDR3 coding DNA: TGTGCCATCAGTGAAAGGCGAAACTATGGCTACACCTTC.

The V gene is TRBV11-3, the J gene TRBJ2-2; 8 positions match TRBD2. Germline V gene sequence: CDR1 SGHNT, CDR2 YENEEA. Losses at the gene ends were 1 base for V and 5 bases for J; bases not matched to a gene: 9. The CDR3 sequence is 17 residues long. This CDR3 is CASSLGASGGATGELFF. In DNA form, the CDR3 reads TGTGCCAGCAGCTTAGGTGCCAGCGGGGGAGCTACCGGGGAGCTGTTTTTT.

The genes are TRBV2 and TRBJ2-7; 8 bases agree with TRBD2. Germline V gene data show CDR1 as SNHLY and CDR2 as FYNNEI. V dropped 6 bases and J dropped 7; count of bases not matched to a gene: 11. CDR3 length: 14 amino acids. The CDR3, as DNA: TGTGCCAGCAGGAGAGGGCTAGCGGGTAGGGAGCAGTACTTC. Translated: CASRRGLAGREQYF.

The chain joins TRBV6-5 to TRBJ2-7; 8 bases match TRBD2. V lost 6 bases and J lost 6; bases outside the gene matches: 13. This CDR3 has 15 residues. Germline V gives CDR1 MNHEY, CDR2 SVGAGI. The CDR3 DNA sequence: TGTGCCAGCAGCCCGATTGGCGGGGGGATCACCGAGCAGTACTTC. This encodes CASSPIGGGITEQYF.

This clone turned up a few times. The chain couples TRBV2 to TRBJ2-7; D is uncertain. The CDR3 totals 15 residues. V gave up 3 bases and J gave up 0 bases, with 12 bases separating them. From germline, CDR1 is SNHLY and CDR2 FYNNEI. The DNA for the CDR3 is TGTGCCAGCAGTGAGAGAGACACAGTCTCCTACGAGCAGTACTTC. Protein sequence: CASSERDTVSYEQYF. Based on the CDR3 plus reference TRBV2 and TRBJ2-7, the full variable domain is EPEVTQTPSHQVTQMGQEVILRCVPISNHLYFYWYRQILGQKVEFLVSFYNNEISEKSEIFDDQFSVERPDGSNFTLKIRSTKLEDSAMYFCASSERDTVSYEQYFGPGTRLTVT.

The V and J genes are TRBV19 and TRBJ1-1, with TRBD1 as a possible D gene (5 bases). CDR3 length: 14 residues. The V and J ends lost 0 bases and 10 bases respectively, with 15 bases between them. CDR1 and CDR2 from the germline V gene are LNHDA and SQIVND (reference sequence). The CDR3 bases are TGTGCCAGTAGTATAGATCCCCACGGCCAGGGAGCTTTCTTT. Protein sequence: CASSIDPHGQGAFF.

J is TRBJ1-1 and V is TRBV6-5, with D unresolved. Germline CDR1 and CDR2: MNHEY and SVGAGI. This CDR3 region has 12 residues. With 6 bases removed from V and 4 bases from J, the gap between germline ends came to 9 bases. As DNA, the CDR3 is TGTGCCAGCAGCCCCGACGGCACTGAAGCTTTCTTT. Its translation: CASSPDGTEAFF.

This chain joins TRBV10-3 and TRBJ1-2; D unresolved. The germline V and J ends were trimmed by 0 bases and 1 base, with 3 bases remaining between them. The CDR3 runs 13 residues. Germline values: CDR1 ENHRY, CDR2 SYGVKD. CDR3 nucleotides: TGTGCCATCAGTGAGTCTGTTAACTATGGCTACACCTTC. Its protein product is CAISESVNYGYTF.

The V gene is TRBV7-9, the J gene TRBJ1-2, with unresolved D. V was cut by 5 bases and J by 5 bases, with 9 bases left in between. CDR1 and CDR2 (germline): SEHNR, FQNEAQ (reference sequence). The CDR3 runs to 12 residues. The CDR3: CASSPPRYGYTF. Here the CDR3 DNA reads TGTGCCAGCAGCCCTCCGAGATATGGCTACACCTTC.

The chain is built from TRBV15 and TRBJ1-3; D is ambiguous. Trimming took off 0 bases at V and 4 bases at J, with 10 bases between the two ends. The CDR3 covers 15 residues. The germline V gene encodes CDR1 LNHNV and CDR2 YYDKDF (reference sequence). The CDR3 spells CATSRDKGQGNTIYF. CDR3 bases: TGTGCCACCAGCAGAGATAAAGGGCAAGGAAACACCATATATTTT.

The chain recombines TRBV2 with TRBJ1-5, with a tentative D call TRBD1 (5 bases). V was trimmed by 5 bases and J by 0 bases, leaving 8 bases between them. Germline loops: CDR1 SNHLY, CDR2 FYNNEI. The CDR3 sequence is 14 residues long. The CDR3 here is CASSIGDSNQPQHF. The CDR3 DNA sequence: TGTGCCAGCAGTATAGGGGATAGCAATCAGCCCCAGCATTTT.

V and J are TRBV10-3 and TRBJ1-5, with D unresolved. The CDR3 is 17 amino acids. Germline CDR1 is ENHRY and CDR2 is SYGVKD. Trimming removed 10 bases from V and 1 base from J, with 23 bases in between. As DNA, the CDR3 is TGTGCCACAACGCCGGGTTCAGGTGGAGGGAGCAATCAGCCCCAGCATTTT. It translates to CATTPGSGGGSNQPQHF.

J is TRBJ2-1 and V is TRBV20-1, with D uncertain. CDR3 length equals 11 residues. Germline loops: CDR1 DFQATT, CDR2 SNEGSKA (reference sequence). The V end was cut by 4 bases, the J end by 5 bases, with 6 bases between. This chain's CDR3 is CSAIRNNEQFF. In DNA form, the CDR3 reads TGCAGTGCTATTCGAAACAATGAGCAGTTCTTC.

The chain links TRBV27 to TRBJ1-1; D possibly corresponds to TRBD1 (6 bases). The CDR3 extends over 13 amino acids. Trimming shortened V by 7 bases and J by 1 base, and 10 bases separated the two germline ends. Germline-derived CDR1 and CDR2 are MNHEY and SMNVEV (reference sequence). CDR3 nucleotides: TGTGCCAGCACCCTGACAGGGAACACTGAAGCTTTCTTT. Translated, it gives CASTLTGNTEAFF.

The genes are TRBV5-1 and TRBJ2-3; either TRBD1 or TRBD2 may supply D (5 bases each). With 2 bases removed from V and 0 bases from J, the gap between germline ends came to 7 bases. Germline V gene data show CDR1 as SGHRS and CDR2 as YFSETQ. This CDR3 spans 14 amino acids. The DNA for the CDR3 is TGCGCCAGCAGCTTCGAGGGGAGCACAGATACGCAGTATTTT. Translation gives CASSFEGSTDTQYF.

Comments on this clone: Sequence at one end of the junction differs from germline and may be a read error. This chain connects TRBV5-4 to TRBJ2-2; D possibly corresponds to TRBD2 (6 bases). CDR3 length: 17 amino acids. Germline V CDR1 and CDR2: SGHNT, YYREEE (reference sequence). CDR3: CTSTVPRGGSNTGELFF. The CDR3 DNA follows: TGTACCAGCACCGTTCCCCGTGGGGGGTCGAACACCGGGGAGCTGTTTTTT. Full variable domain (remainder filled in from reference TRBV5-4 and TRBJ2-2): ETGVTQSPTHLIKTRGQQVTLRCSSQSGHNTVSWYQQALGQGPQFIFQYYREEENGRGNFPPRFSGLQFPNYSSELNVNALELDDSALYLCTSTVPRGGSNTGELFFGEGSRLTVL.

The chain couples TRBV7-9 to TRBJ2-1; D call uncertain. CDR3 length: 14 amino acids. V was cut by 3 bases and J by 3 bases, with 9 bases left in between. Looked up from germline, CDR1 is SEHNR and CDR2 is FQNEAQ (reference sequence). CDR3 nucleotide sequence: TGTGCCAGCAGCTTGGGCCAACTCTACAATGAGCAGTTCTTC. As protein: CASSLGQLYNEQFF.

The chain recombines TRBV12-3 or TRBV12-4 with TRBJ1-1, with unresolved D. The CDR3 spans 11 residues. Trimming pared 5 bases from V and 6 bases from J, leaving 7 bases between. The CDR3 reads CASSNGPEAFF. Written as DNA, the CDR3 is TGTGCCAGCAGTAATGGACCTGAAGCTTTCTTT.

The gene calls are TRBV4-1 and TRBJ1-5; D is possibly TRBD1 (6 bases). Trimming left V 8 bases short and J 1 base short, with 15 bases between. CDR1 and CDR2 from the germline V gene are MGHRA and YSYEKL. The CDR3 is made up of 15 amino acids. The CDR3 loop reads CASGEGVTSNQPQHF. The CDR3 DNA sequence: TGCGCCAGCGGGGAGGGGGTAACGAGCAATCAGCCCCAGCATTTT.

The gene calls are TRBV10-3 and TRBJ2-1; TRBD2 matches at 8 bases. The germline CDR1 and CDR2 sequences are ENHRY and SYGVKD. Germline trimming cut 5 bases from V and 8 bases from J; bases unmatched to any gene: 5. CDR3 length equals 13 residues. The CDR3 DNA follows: TGTGCCATCAGTTCCGGGACTAGGGATGAGCAGTTCTTC. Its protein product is CAISSGTRDEQFF.

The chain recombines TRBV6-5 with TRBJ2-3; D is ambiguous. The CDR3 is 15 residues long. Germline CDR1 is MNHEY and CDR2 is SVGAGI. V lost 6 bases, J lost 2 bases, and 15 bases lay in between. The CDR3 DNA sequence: TGTGCCAGCAGGGGCGAAGGACGGACCACAGATACGCAGTATTTT. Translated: CASRGEGRTTDTQYF.